This entry lists 7 T cell receptor beta chains sequenced from one sample in a study of T cell responses to AZD1222 COVID-19 vaccine (dated by TCRdb to about 2021). Libraries were made using the immunoSEQ multiplex PCR assay. TCRdb re-hosts the immuneACCESS table, in-frame sequences only. Its copies lack some clones; in the studies checked, an unresolved V gene accounts for under half of them, and the cause for the rest is not known. This sample comprises approximately 110,000 clones, roughly four fifths of them detected only once. Jointly, the top ten make up around 9.9% of the sample. Per the publication, the time point label means: baseline before first vaccination. The input for sequencing was peripheral blood, taken on day 0 of AZD1222 vaccination. The receptors stem from an adult in good health.

This chain uses TRBV19 with TRBJ1-5; D is ambiguous. Germline CDR1 reads LNHDA; CDR2 reads SQIVND (reference sequence). This CDR3 contains 14 residues. V was trimmed by 5 bases and J by 0 bases, leaving 8 bases between them. The CDR3 here is CASSSVSSNQPQHF. CDR3 DNA: TGTGCCAGTAGTTCCGTTTCTAGCAATCAGCCCCAGCATTTT.

This clone was seen just once. The chain couples TRBV6-2 or TRBV6-3 to TRBJ1-1; D call uncertain. CDR1 is MNHEY and CDR2 is SVGEGT in the germline V gene. The CDR3 contains 17 residues. The V end lost 4 bases, the J end lost 4 bases, and 22 bases lay between the germline ends. The CDR3 is CASSSLSDGRGGTEAFF. CDR3 DNA: TGTGCCAGCAGTTCGCTCTCGGACGGCCGAGGCGGCACTGAAGCTTTCTTT.

The V call is TRBV4-1, the J call TRBJ1-5; D is possibly TRBD1 (6 bases). Trimming pared 2 bases from V and 0 bases from J, leaving 8 bases between. This CDR3 has 15 residues. Germline lookup yields CDR1 MGHRA and CDR2 YSYEKL. DNA for the CDR3: TGCGCCAGCAGCCAACAGGGGAATAGCAATCAGCCCCAGCATTTT. As protein: CASSQQGNSNQPQHF.

The rearrangement links TRBV19 to TRBJ2-1; 7 bases are shared with TRBD2. The V segment lost 4 bases and the J segment 1 base; nucleotides outside the gene matches: 1. This CDR3 has 14 residues. In germline, CDR1 is LNHDA, CDR2 SQIVND (reference sequence). CDR3 DNA: TGTGCCAGTAGTAAACTAGCGTCCTACAATGAGCAGTTCTTC. This sequence encodes CASSKLASYNEQFF.

The V gene is TRBV18, the J gene TRBJ1-3; no definite D call. V lost 3 bases and J 4 bases, leaving 16 bases between the germline ends. Per germline, CDR1 KGHSH and CDR2 LQKENI. The CDR3 covers 16 residues. CDR3 sequence: CASSPSEGAIGNTIYF. Written as DNA, the CDR3 is TGTGCCAGCTCACCCTCGGAGGGAGCGATCGGAAACACCATATATTTT. Using reference TRBV18 and TRBJ1-3 for the parts outside the CDR3, the full variable domain is NAGVMQNPRHLVRRRGQEARLRCSPMKGHSHVYWYRQLPEEGLKFMVYLQKENIIDESGMPKERFSAEFPKEGPSILRIQQVVRGDSAAYFCASSPSEGAIGNTIYFGEGSWLTVV.

The chain uses TRBV28 and TRBJ1-5; tentative D call: TRBD1 (6 bases). The CDR3 loop spans 15 amino acids. Deletions cut 5 bases from V and 7 bases from J, with 18 bases between. CDR1 is MDHEN and CDR2 is SYDVKM in the germline V gene. The CDR3 coding sequence is TGTGCCAGCAGTCCTCCCCTGAGGGGGGCGCAGCCCCAGCATTTT. This sequence encodes CASSPPLRGAQPQHF.

This sequence joins TRBV5-4 and TRBJ1-1; possibly TRBD1 for D (5 bases). This CDR3 contains 15 residues. Looked up from germline, CDR1 is SGHNT and CDR2 is YYREEE (reference sequence). V was trimmed by 0 bases and J by 1 base, leaving 10 bases between them. The CDR3 DNA reads as TGTGCCAGCAGCTTGGGAGGGGTATCGAACACTGAAGCTTTCTTT. Translation: CASSLGGVSNTEAFF.